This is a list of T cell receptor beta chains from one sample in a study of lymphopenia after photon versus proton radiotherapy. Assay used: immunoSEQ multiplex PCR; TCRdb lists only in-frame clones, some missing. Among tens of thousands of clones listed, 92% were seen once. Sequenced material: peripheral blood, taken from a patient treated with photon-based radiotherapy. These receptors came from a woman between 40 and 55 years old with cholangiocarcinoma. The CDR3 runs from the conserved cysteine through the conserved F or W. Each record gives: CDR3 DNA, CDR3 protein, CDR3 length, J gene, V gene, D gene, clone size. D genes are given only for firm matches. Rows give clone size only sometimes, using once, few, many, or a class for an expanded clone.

CDR3 DNA: TGCGCCAGCAGCCAAGAAGGGGGCGCATCCGGGGAGCTGTTTTTT
CDR3 protein: CASSQEGGASGELFF
CDR3 length: 15
J gene: TRBJ2-2
V gene: TRBV4-1
D gene: TRBD1
clone size: -

CDR3 DNA: TGTGCCTGGGGGCAGAGGACCACAGATACGCAGTATTTT
CDR3 protein: CAWGQRTTDTQYF
CDR3 length: 13
J gene: TRBJ2-3
V gene: TRBV30
D gene: -
clone size: -

CDR3 DNA: TGTGCCAGCAGTGGGACAGAAGAGACCCAGTACTTC
CDR3 protein: CASSGTEETQYF
CDR3 length: 12
J gene: TRBJ2-5
V gene: TRBV11-1
D gene: TRBD1
clone size: -

CDR3 DNA: TGTGCCAGCAGTTCTCTAGCGGGGGGGAGCTCCTACGAGCAGTACTTC
CDR3 protein: CASSSLAGGSSYEQYF
CDR3 length: 16
J gene: TRBJ2-7
V gene: TRBV27
D gene: TRBD2
clone size: -

CDR3 DNA: TGTGCCTGGAGTGAACCTCTGGGCTCTGGGGCCAACGTCCTGACTTTC
CDR3 protein: CAWSEPLGSGANVLTF
CDR3 length: 16
J gene: TRBJ2-6
V gene: TRBV30
D gene: -
clone size: -

CDR3 DNA: TGTGCCAGCAAATTCCAGGGGACCTACGAGCAGTACTTC
CDR3 protein: CASKFQGTYEQYF
CDR3 length: 13
J gene: TRBJ2-7
V gene: TRBV6-1
D gene: -
clone size: -

CDR3 DNA: TGTGCCAGCAGTGTAGTGACAGGCATGAACACTGAAGCTTTCTTT
CDR3 protein: CASSVVTGMNTEAFF
CDR3 length: 15
J gene: TRBJ1-1
V gene: TRBV27
D gene: -
clone size: -

CDR3 DNA: TGCGCCAGCAGCTTCTCGGGTCCCTTGACTAGCGGCCGCTCCTACGAGCAGTACTTC
CDR3 protein: CASSFSGPLTSGRSYEQYF
CDR3 length: 19
J gene: TRBJ2-7
V gene: TRBV5-1
D gene: TRBD2
clone size: once

CDR3 DNA: TGTGCCAGCAGCCTACTTCAGGGGATGAACACTGAAGCTTTCTTT
CDR3 protein: CASSLLQGMNTEAFF
CDR3 length: 15
J gene: TRBJ1-1
V gene: TRBV27
D gene: -
clone size: -

CDR3 DNA: TGTGCCATCAGTGAGGGGGAGACCCAGTACTTC
CDR3 protein: CAISEGETQYF
CDR3 length: 11
J gene: TRBJ2-5
V gene: TRBV10-3
D gene: -
clone size: -

CDR3 DNA: TGTGCCAGCAGCTTAATCCGGGCAGGGCATGAGCAGTTCTTC
CDR3 protein: CASSLIRAGHEQFF
CDR3 length: 14
J gene: TRBJ2-1
V gene: TRBV7-2
D gene: -
clone size: -

CDR3 DNA: TGTGCCAGCAGCTTAGAGTCTACTAGAGCTTTCTTT
CDR3 protein: CASSLESTRAFF
CDR3 length: 12
J gene: TRBJ1-1
V gene: TRBV7-9
D gene: -
clone size: -

CDR3 DNA: TGTGCCAGCAGCGTCGTCGGGGATCTCACAGATACGCAGTATTTT
CDR3 protein: CASSVVGDLTDTQYF
CDR3 length: 15
J gene: TRBJ2-3
V gene: TRBV7-9
D gene: -
clone size: -

CDR3 DNA: TGTGCCAGCAGTGAAGCGCTTAGCGGGGCGAACTACGAGCAGTACTTC
CDR3 protein: CASSEALSGANYEQYF
CDR3 length: 16
J gene: TRBJ2-7
V gene: TRBV7-8
D gene: TRBD2
clone size: -

CDR3 DNA: TGCGCCAGCAGCCAACGTACTAGCGGGGGCACCGGGGAGCTGTTTTTT
CDR3 protein: CASSQRTSGGTGELFF
CDR3 length: 16
J gene: TRBJ2-2
V gene: TRBV4-3
D gene: TRBD2
clone size: -

CDR3 DNA: TGTGCTAGCAGCTCCCGGGAGAACACTGAAGCTTTCTTT
CDR3 protein: CASSSRENTEAFF
CDR3 length: 13
J gene: TRBJ1-1
V gene: TRBV7-7
D gene: -
clone size: -

CDR3 DNA: TGTGCCAGCAGCTCCGGGACTAGACGATTCCTGAGCTCCTACAATGAGCAGTTCTTC
CDR3 protein: CASSSGTRRFLSSYNEQFF
CDR3 length: 19
J gene: TRBJ2-1
V gene: TRBV28
D gene: TRBD2
clone size: -

CDR3 DNA: TGTGCCAGCAGCCCCTTCGGGCAGGGAAGCTACACCTTC
CDR3 protein: CASSPFGQGSYTF
CDR3 length: 13
J gene: TRBJ1-2
V gene: TRBV27
D gene: -
clone size: -

CDR3 DNA: TGTGCCAGCAGTGGTCACGGGGCTAGCGGAACCACCTACGAGCAGTACTTC
CDR3 protein: CASSGHGASGTTYEQYF
CDR3 length: 17
J gene: TRBJ2-7
V gene: TRBV28
D gene: TRBD2
clone size: once

CDR3 DNA: TGTGCCATCAGTGAGTCGAGACAGCGCAATCAGCCCCAGCATTTT
CDR3 protein: CAISESRQRNQPQHF
CDR3 length: 15
J gene: TRBJ1-5
V gene: TRBV10-3
D gene: -
clone size: few

CDR3 DNA: TGTGCCAGCAGCAGACTAGCGGGAGTTCACAATGAGCAGTTCTTC
CDR3 protein: CASSRLAGVHNEQFF
CDR3 length: 15
J gene: TRBJ2-1
V gene: TRBV7-9
D gene: TRBD2
clone size: -

CDR3 DNA: TGTGCCAGCAACAAAGGACTAGCGGGTTTACATACGCAGTATTTT
CDR3 protein: CASNKGLAGLHTQYF
CDR3 length: 15
J gene: TRBJ2-3
V gene: TRBV27
D gene: TRBD2
clone size: -

CDR3 DNA: TGTGCCAGCAGCCGACCCGGGGGCAATCAGCCCCAGCATTTT
CDR3 protein: CASSRPGGNQPQHF
CDR3 length: 14
J gene: TRBJ1-5
V gene: TRBV7-2
D gene: -
clone size: -

CDR3 DNA: TGTGCCAGCAGTGGACAGGGGGGCTATGGCTACACCTTC
CDR3 protein: CASSGQGGYGYTF
CDR3 length: 13
J gene: TRBJ1-2
V gene: TRBV2
D gene: TRBD1
clone size: -

CDR3 DNA: TGTGCCAGCAGCTTGGGGCCTTTTCGGGGCGCAAGGGATTCACCCCTCCACTTT
CDR3 protein: CASSLGPFRGARDSPLHF
CDR3 length: 18
J gene: TRBJ1-6
V gene: TRBV5-6
D gene: -
clone size: -

CDR3 DNA: TGTGCCAGCAGCGTAGGGGGGCGTGGGAGTGAAAAACTGTTTTTT
CDR3 protein: CASSVGGRGSEKLFF
CDR3 length: 15
J gene: TRBJ1-4
V gene: TRBV9
D gene: -
clone size: -

CDR3 DNA: TGTGCCAGCAGTGGACGGCTTCAGGACGAGCAGTACTTC
CDR3 protein: CASSGRLQDEQYF
CDR3 length: 13
J gene: TRBJ2-7
V gene: TRBV2
D gene: -
clone size: -

CDR3 DNA: TGTGCCACCCTGGCCAAGGCTGAACCTTCTCACTTC
CDR3 protein: CATLAKAEPSHF
CDR3 length: 12
J gene: TRBJ2-5
V gene: TRBV28
D gene: -
clone size: -

CDR3 DNA: TGTGCCAGCAGTGAAGCGGGGGGACGTCAAGAGACCCAGTACTTC
CDR3 protein: CASSEAGGRQETQYF
CDR3 length: 15
J gene: TRBJ2-5
V gene: TRBV6-1
D gene: -
clone size: -

CDR3 DNA: TGTGCCAGCAGCGTTCTCCGCGGGGGGCCCCGCGTTGAGCAGTTCTTC
CDR3 protein: CASSVLRGGPRVEQFF
CDR3 length: 16
J gene: TRBJ2-1
V gene: TRBV9
D gene: TRBD2
clone size: -

CDR3 DNA: TGCGCCAGCAGCTTGGATGGAGTGATAATGAATGAGCAGTTCTTC
CDR3 protein: CASSLDGVIMNEQFF
CDR3 length: 15
J gene: TRBJ2-1
V gene: TRBV5-1
D gene: -
clone size: -

CDR3 DNA: TGTGCCAGTAGCCGGACGACGGCAAATCAGCCCCAGCATTTT
CDR3 protein: CASSRTTANQPQHF
CDR3 length: 14
J gene: TRBJ1-5
V gene: TRBV19
D gene: -
clone size: -

CDR3 DNA: TGCGCCAGCAGCCAAGGGAGCGGGGCCGGCGGTGGCGAGCAGTACTTC
CDR3 protein: CASSQGSGAGGGEQYF
CDR3 length: 16
J gene: TRBJ2-7
V gene: TRBV4-1
D gene: TRBD2
clone size: -

CDR3 DNA: TGTGCCATCAGTGAACCCTCGCAGGCCGCGAATTCACCCCTCCACTTT
CDR3 protein: CAISEPSQAANSPLHF
CDR3 length: 16
J gene: TRBJ1-6
V gene: TRBV10-3
D gene: -
clone size: once

CDR3 DNA: TGTGCCAGCAGGTCAACTCCGAAGACGGCTTACAATGAGCAGTTCTTC
CDR3 protein: CASRSTPKTAYNEQFF
CDR3 length: 16
J gene: TRBJ2-1
V gene: TRBV27
D gene: -
clone size: -

CDR3 DNA: TGCAGCGTTGAAGTGAGGGCTACCACCGGGGAGCTGTTTTTT
CDR3 protein: CSVEVRATTGELFF
CDR3 length: 14
J gene: TRBJ2-2
V gene: TRBV29-1
D gene: -
clone size: -

CDR3 DNA: TGTGCCAGCAGCTGGTACAGGGGGCGTGAAACCGGGGAGCTGTTTTTT
CDR3 protein: CASSWYRGRETGELFF
CDR3 length: 16
J gene: TRBJ2-2
V gene: TRBV7-9
D gene: TRBD1
clone size: -

CDR3 DNA: TGTGCCAGCAGCGGGCCCGGCTACACCTTC
CDR3 protein: CASSGPGYTF
CDR3 length: 10
J gene: TRBJ1-2
V gene: TRBV9
D gene: -
clone size: -

CDR3 DNA: TGTGCCAGCAGCCTGGTAGGTGGGAGTGTCGGCCATGAGCAGTTCTTC
CDR3 protein: CASSLVGGSVGHEQFF
CDR3 length: 16
J gene: TRBJ2-1
V gene: TRBV5-4
D gene: -
clone size: -

CDR3 DNA: TGTGCCAGCAGCTTAGGTTGGGGGAATCAGCCCCAGCATTTT
CDR3 protein: CASSLGWGNQPQHF
CDR3 length: 14
J gene: TRBJ1-5
V gene: TRBV7-9
D gene: -
clone size: -

CDR3 DNA: TGTGCCAGCAGTTACTCGGGCTCTGGCTACACCTTC
CDR3 protein: CASSYSGSGYTF
CDR3 length: 12
J gene: TRBJ1-2
V gene: TRBV11-2
D gene: -
clone size: -

CDR3 DNA: TGTGCCACCAGAGCACTTGGGGCGGAAGCTCTCGAGCAGTACTTC
CDR3 protein: CATRALGAEALEQYF
CDR3 length: 15
J gene: TRBJ2-7
V gene: TRBV15
D gene: -
clone size: -